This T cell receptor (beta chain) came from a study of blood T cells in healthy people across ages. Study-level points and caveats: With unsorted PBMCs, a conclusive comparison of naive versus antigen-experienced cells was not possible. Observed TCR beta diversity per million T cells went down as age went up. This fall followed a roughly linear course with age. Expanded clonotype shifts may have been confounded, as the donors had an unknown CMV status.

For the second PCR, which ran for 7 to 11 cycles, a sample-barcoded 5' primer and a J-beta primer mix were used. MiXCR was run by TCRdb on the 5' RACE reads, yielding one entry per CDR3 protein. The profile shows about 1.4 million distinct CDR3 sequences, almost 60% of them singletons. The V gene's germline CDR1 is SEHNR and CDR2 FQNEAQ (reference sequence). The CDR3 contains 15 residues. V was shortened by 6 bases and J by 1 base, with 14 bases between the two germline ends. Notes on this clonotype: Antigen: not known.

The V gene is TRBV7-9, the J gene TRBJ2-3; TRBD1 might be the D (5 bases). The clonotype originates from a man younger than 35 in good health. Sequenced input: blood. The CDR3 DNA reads TGTGCCAGCAGACCCTCCCCCAGGGGCACAGATACGCAGTATTTT. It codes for CASRPSPRGTDTQYF.